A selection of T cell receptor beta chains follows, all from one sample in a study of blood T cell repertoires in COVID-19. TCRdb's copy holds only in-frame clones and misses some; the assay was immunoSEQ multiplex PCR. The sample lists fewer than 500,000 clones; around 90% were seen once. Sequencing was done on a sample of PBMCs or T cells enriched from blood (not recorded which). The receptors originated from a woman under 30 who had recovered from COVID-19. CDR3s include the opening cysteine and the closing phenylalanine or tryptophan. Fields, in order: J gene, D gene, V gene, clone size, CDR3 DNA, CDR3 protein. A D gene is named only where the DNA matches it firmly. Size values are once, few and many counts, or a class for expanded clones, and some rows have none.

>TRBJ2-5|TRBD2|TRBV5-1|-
TGCGCCAGCAGCCTCGACCTCGGGACTAGCGGGGGGACCCAGTACTTC
CASSLDLGTSGGTQYF
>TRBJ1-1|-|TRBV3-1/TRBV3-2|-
TGTGCCAGCAGCCAAGGAGGGCAAGGCCCTGAAGCTTTCTTT
CASSQGGQGPEAFF
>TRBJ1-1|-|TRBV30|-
TGTGCCTGGGGACAAACAGTCACTGAAGCTTTCTTT
CAWGQTVTEAFF
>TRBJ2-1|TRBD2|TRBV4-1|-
TGCGCCAGCAGCCTCCGACTAGCGGGGGGGGTCTACAATGAGCAGTTCTTC
CASSLRLAGGVYNEQFF
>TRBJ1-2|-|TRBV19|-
TGTGCCAGTAGTGAACAAGACAGGAGAAAGGGGGGCTACACCTTC
CASSEQDRRKGGYTF
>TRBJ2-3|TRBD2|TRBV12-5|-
TGTGCTAGTGGTTTGCTCGGGGGGGAGAGGACAGATACGCAGTATTTT
CASGLLGGERTDTQYF
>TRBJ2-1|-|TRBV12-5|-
TGTGCTAGTGGTTTGGGCGATGAGCAGTTCTTC
CASGLGDEQFF
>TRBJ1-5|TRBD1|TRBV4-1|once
TGCGCCAGCAGCCAACCTGAGGGGGCAATCAATCAGCCCCAGCATTTT
CASSQPEGAINQPQHF
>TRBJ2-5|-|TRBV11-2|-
TGTGCCAGCAGCCGAGGGGGGGGGCAAGAGACCCAGTACTTC
CASSRGGGQETQYF
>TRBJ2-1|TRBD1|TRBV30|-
TGTGCCTGGAACAGGGGTTTAGGCAATGAGCAGTTCTTC
CAWNRGLGNEQFF
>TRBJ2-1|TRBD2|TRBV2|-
TGTGCCAGCAGTGAAACCCGGGAGGGGGACAATGAGCAGTTCTTC
CASSETREGDNEQFF
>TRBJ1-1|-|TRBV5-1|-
TGCGCCAGCAGCCCCTTGGGGGGAGGCACTGAAGCTTTCTTT
CASSPLGGGTEAFF
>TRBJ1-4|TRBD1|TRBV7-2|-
TGTGCCAGCAGCCTGGGCAGGGGGCATGAAAAACTGTTTTTT
CASSLGRGHEKLFF
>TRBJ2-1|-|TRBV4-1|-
TGCGCCAGCAGCCAAGAGAGGAGGACCTCCTACAATGAGCAGTTCTTC
CASSQERRTSYNEQFF
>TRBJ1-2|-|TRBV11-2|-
TGTGCCAGCAGCGTCGGGTCCTATGGCTACACCTTC
CASSVGSYGYTF
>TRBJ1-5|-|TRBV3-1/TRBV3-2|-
TGTGCCAGCAGCCAGAGAACCAATCAGCCCCAGCATTTT
CASSQRTNQPQHF
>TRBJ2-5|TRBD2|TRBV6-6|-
TGTGCCAGCAGTTACTCGAATGCGGGAGAAGAGACCCAGTACTTC
CASSYSNAGEETQYF
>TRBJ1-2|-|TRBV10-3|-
TGTGCCATCAGTGTGCCAGGCCACAACTATGGCTACACCTTC
CAISVPGHNYGYTF
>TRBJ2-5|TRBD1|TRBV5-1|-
TGCGCCAGCAGCTTAGGACAGGGGGCTGGGGAGACCCAGTACTTC
CASSLGQGAGETQYF
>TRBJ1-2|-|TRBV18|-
TGTGCCAGCTCACCACCACGGGGTGTGGCTAACTATGGCTACACCTTC
CASSPPRGVANYGYTF
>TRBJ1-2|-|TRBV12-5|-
TGTGCTAGTGGTTTGAATCTGGAGGTTGGCTACACCTTC
CASGLNLEVGYTF
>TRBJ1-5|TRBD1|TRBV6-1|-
TGTGCCAGCAGTGACGGAGGGACAGAACATTTT
CASSDGGTEHF
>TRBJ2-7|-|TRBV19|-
TGTGCCAGTAGTAGCGCGTATTTTTACGAGCAGTACTTC
CASSSAYFYEQYF
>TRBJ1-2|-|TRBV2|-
TGTGCCAGGGGTCGGGACACCTCATCAGCTAACTATGGCTACACCTTC
CARGRDTSSANYGYTF
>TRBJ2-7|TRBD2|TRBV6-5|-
TGTGCCAGCGAGACTAGCGGGGCTAATGAGCAGTACTTC
CASETSGANEQYF
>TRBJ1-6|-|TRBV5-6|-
TGTGCCAGCAGCTTGGGTTCTGGGTCTAGCGCACCCCTCCACTTT
CASSLGSGSSAPLHF
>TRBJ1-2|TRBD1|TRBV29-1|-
TGCAGCGTTGGGGGGCAGGGGGCAACGGGCTACACCTTC
CSVGGQGATGYTF
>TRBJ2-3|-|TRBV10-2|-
TGCGCCAGCAGCCCAGAGGGGGGGGCCCCTCCGTACACAGATACGCAGTATTTT
CASSPEGGAPPYTDTQYF
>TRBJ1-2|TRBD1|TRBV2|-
TGTGCCAGCCGGACAGGGCCCTTCTATGGCTACACCTTC
CASRTGPFYGYTF
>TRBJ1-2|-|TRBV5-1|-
TGCGCCAGCAGCTTGGACAGGGCAATCTATGGCTACACCTTC
CASSLDRAIYGYTF
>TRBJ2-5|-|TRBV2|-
TGTGCCAGCAGCGCCGAAGAGCCAGAGACCCAGTACTTC
CASSAEEPETQYF
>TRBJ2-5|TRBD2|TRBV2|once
TGTGCCAGCCGGACTAGCGGGGGGCTCCAAGAGACCCAGTACTTC
CASRTSGGLQETQYF
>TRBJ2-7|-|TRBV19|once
TGTGCCAGTAGTAAGGGGATAGGAGCTATCTACGAGCAGTACTTC
CASSKGIGAIYEQYF
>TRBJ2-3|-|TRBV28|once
TGTGCCAGCAGTTCCCCGGAGGGTAGCACAGATACGCAGTATTTT
CASSSPEGSTDTQYF
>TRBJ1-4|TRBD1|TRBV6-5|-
TGTGCCAGCACCGAGGGGACAGGGCGAGAAAAACTGTTTTTT
CASTEGTGREKLFF
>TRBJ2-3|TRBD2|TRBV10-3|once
TGTGCCATCACCAGCGGGGGGGGAGGCACAGATACGCAGTATTTT
CAITSGGGGTDTQYF